Following are 3 T cell receptor beta chains from one sample sequenced in a study of T cell clonotyping in hematopoietic cell transplantation. Method: immunoSEQ multiplex PCR; TCRdb's copy keeps in-frame clones and lacks some. The sample includes roughly 48,000 clones, roughly 80% of them seen just once. Indicated time point: recipient sample about 28 days before transplant, after cytoreduction. This specimen was peripheral blood mononuclear cells, taken before stem cell transplant. These receptors were collected from a man in his sixties with myelodysplastic syndrome. Some clones in this sample may be carry-over from other donors' samples.

The chain couples TRBV4-3 to TRBJ1-1; D uncertain. The CDR3 length is 15 residues. Deletions cut 0 bases from V and 5 bases from J, with 13 bases between. Per the germline V gene, CDR1 is LGHNA and CDR2 is YSLEER. The chain's CDR3 is CASSQERGRVTEAFF. The CDR3 DNA sequence: TGCGCCAGCAGCCAAGAACGCGGAAGGGTGACTGAAGCTTTCTTT.

This rearrangement joins TRBV11-2 to TRBJ2-7, with 8 bases lining up with TRBD1. The junction had 16 bases not matched to a gene; V was cut back by 3 bases and J by 3 bases. CDR1 is SGHAT, CDR2 FQNNGV, per germline. This CDR3 comprises 18 residues. The CDR3: CASSLKGQVVFHGYEQYF. The CDR3 DNA reads TGTGCCAGCAGCTTGAAGGGACAGGTCGTCTTCCATGGCTACGAGCAGTACTTC.

The rearrangement uses TRBV28 and TRBJ1-6, with 7 nucleotides matching TRBD1. The J segment lost 7 bases and the V segment lost 3 bases, leaving 15 bases of the junction unmatched. CDR1 and CDR2 from the germline V gene are MDHEN and SYDVKM. The CDR3 spans 18 residues. DNA for the CDR3: TGTGCCAGCAGTTTGGACTCAGGGGGAACAGGAGCGAATTCACCCCTCCACTTT. Encoded protein: CASSLDSGGTGANSPLHF.